The 12 T cell receptor beta chains below all came from one sample that was sequenced in a study of identical twins. TCRdb recomputed calls from the 5' RACE reads with MiXCR, one row per CDR3 protein. The sample contains fewer than 350,000 distinct CDR3 sequences, approximately 8% of which appear only once. These data were likewise used in another study, on yellow fever vaccine responses in identical twins.

Sequenced input: memory (CD45RO+) T cells sorted from blood. The receptors derive from a woman under 30 in good health.

The V and J genes are TRBV7-2 and TRBJ2-3, with 13 bases that match TRBD2. V lost 5 bases to trimming and J lost 4 bases; unmatched junction nucleotides: 9. CDR3 length: 17 residues. Germline V gene lookup returns CDR1 SGHTA and CDR2 FQGNSA. CDR3 loop: CASSRRTSGGPADTQYF. The CDR3 DNA follows: TGTGCCAGCAGCCGCAGGACTAGCGGGGGCCCCGCAGATACGCAGTATTTT.

In its sample, this clonotype was seen many times. This rearrangement joins TRBV29-1 to TRBJ1-5; D unclear. The CDR3 runs 13 residues. Trimming took off 4 bases at V and 5 bases at J, with 12 bases between the two ends. In germline, CDR1 is SQVTM, CDR2 ANQGSEA. In DNA, the CDR3 is TGCAGCGTTGCGGACCCCCCGGATCAGCCCCAGCATTTT. Protein sequence: CSVADPPDQPQHF.

This sequence joins TRBV5-1 and TRBJ1-1; tentative D call: TRBD1 (5 bases). Per the germline V gene, CDR1 is SGHRS and CDR2 is YFSETQ. Trimming cost V 0 bases and J 3 bases, with 12 bases left between them. This CDR3 is 15 amino acids long. CDR3 residues: CASSLGGGTYTEAFF. CDR3 DNA: TGCGCCAGCAGCTTGGGCGGGGGGACGTACACTGAAGCTTTCTTT.

This clonotype was seen a handful of times. The genes are TRBV2 and TRBJ2-5; 14 nucleotides agree with TRBD2. Germline loops: CDR1 SNHLY, CDR2 FYNNEI. This CDR3 is 15 amino acids long. Losses at the gene ends were 7 bases for V and 5 bases for J; bases not matched to a gene: 6. CDR3 nucleotide sequence: TGTGCCAGCACCAGACTAGCGGGAGGGACGGAGACCCAGTACTTC. It codes for CASTRLAGGTETQYF.

The chain links TRBV20-1 to TRBJ2-5; D is possibly TRBD1 (6 bases). This CDR3 region has 14 residues. V lost 2 bases to trimming and J lost 4 bases, with 14 bases between them. Germline values: CDR1 DFQATT, CDR2 SNEGSKA (reference sequence). CDR3 nucleotide sequence: TGCAGTGCTAGACCACCAGGGGCGGGAGAGACCCAGTACTTC. It specifies CSARPPGAGETQYF.

This clonotype was observed a handful of times. The V call is TRBV12-3 or TRBV12-4, the J call TRBJ2-2, with 10 positions matching TRBD2. CDR3 size: 16 residues. V lost 5 bases and J lost 4; bases outside the gene matches: 7. The CDR3 DNA is TGTGCCAGCAGTGGAGGAACTAGCGGGGTCACCGGGGAGCTGTTTTTT. Residues: CASSGGTSGVTGELFF.

The chain uses TRBV5-1 and TRBJ2-7, with D possibly matching TRBD1 (5 bases). The germline CDR1 and CDR2 sequences are SGHRS and YFSETQ. This CDR3 region has 17 residues. Trimming removed 0 bases at V and 6 bases at J, with 22 bases between. Here the CDR3 reads CASSLGGYLRKGAEQYF. In nucleotides, the CDR3 is TGCGCCAGCAGCTTGGGGGGTTATCTCCGGAAAGGGGCCGAGCAGTACTTC.

This clonotype was counted between two and nine times. The V and J genes are TRBV4-2 and TRBJ2-7; 9 bases map to TRBD2. The ends lost 0 bases at V and 4 bases at J; junction bases unmatched: 7. This CDR3 comprises 16 residues. In germline, CDR1 is LGHNA, CDR2 YNFKEQ. The CDR3 DNA is TGTGCCAGCAGCCAAGATAGCGGGAGACAATCTTACGAGCAGTACTTC. Its translation: CASSQDSGRQSYEQYF.

The sample holds many counts of this clonotype. V is TRBV12-3 or TRBV12-4 and J is TRBJ2-1; D may be TRBD1 (5 bases). The V end lost 4 bases, the J end lost 8 bases, and 9 bases lay between the germline ends. The CDR3 loop spans 12 amino acids. The CDR3 nucleotides read TGTGCCAGCAGTTGGAGCAGGGATGAGCAGTTCTTC. This gives the protein CASSWSRDEQFF.

This clonotype has only a few counts. The chain employs TRBV20-1 and TRBJ2-2; D gene ambiguous. V dropped 6 bases and J dropped 5 bases, with 10 bases sitting between them. CDR1 is DFQATT, CDR2 SNEGSKA, per germline (reference sequence). This CDR3 is built from 12 residues. This CDR3 is CSALSRTGELFF. CDR3 DNA: TGCAGTGCCCTGAGTCGAACCGGGGAGCTGTTTTTT.

This clonotype was counted ten times or more. This chain joins TRBV29-1 and TRBJ2-3, with 8 bases matching TRBD2. The CDR3 has 13 amino acids. Trimming at V came to 0 bases and at J to 6 bases, leaving 2 bases not matched to a gene. Per germline, CDR1 SQVTM and CDR2 ANQGSEA. CDR3 protein: CSVEETSADTQYF. The CDR3 DNA sequence: TGCAGCGTTGAAGAGACTAGCGCTGATACGCAGTATTTT.

The rearrangement links TRBV14 to TRBJ2-2; TRBD1 aligns across 9 bases. Germline V CDR1 and CDR2: SGHDN, FVKESK. The CDR3 loop spans 16 amino acids. After removal of 3 bases from V and 7 bases from J, the junction contained 9 bases not matched to a gene. DNA for the CDR3: TGTGCCAGCAGCCAGGGACAGGGAATTGTTATCGGGGAGCTGTTTTTT. As protein: CASSQGQGIVIGELFF.